Shown below are 22 T cell receptor beta chains from a single sample sequenced in a study of OX40 agonist ivuxolimab in advanced cancers. Using immunoSEQ multiplex PCR, the repertoire was profiled, and TCRdb retains in-frame clones only, with some absent. Here the sample spans over 8,000 clones, 88% being singletons. Sequenced material: CD4+ or CD8+ T cells sorted from blood, taken in a trial of the OX40 agonist ivuxolimab. The receptors here all came from an adult with an advanced solid tumor such as melanoma, head and neck, liver or kidney cancer.

The V gene is TRBV27, the J gene TRBJ2-3, with D unclear. Per the germline V gene, CDR1 is MNHEY and CDR2 is SMNVEV (reference sequence). V gave up 0 bases and J gave up 6 bases, with 4 bases separating them. The CDR3 loop spans 12 amino acids. Here the CDR3 reads CASSLSLDTQYF. CDR3 coding DNA: TGTGCCAGCAGTTTATCTCTCGATACGCAGTATTTT.

The rearrangement joins TRBV29-1 to TRBJ1-1, with a tentative D call TRBD1 (6 bases). Trimming took off 6 bases at V and 9 bases at J, with 11 bases between the two ends. The CDR3 totals 10 residues. CDR1 SQVTM and CDR2 ANQGSEA come from the germline V gene. This CDR3 is CSVSTGKAFF. The CDR3 bases are TGCAGCGTATCTACAGGGAAAGCTTTCTTT.

V is TRBV16 and J is TRBJ1-2; 8 bases line up with TRBD1. This CDR3 has 15 residues. J gave up 2 bases and V 3 bases, and 5 bases lay outside the gene matches. CDR1 and CDR2 from the germline V gene are KGHSY and FQNENV. The chain's CDR3 is CASSQQGARNYGYTF. In nucleotides, the CDR3 is TGTGCCAGCAGCCAGCAGGGGGCGCGGAACTATGGCTACACCTTC.

The chain carries TRBV30 and TRBJ1-1; possibly TRBD1 for D (5 bases). CDR1 GTSNPN and CDR2 SVGIG come from the germline V gene (reference sequence). This CDR3 has 14 amino acids. With 3 bases removed from V and 0 bases from J, the gap between germline ends came to 11 bases. The CDR3: CAWRGGYMNTEAFF. CDR3 DNA: TGTGCCTGGAGGGGGGGATATATGAACACTGAAGCTTTCTTT.

The V and J genes are TRBV28 and TRBJ1-5; 7 positions match TRBD1. The J segment lost 3 bases and the V segment lost 7 bases, leaving 6 bases of the junction unmatched. Germline V gene data show CDR1 as MDHEN and CDR2 as SYDVKM. The CDR3 is made up of 14 amino acids. The CDR3 is CASNPGTDNQPQHF. The CDR3 nucleotides read TGTGCCAGCAACCCCGGGACAGACAATCAGCCCCAGCATTTT.

V gene TRBV10-2 combines with J gene TRBJ1-2, with no clear D. Trimming removed 3 bases from V and 1 base from J, with 6 bases in between. Per the germline V gene, CDR1 is WSHSY and CDR2 is SAAADI. The CDR3 has 13 residues. The CDR3 sequence: CASSDGLNYGYTF. The CDR3, as DNA: TGCGCCAGCAGTGATGGGCTTAACTATGGCTACACCTTC.

The V gene is TRBV4-1, the J gene TRBJ1-5; a possible D gene is TRBD1 (5 bases). V lost 1 base to trimming and J lost 6 bases, with 13 bases between them. The CDR3 sequence is 15 residues long. Germline CDR1 reads MGHRA; CDR2 reads YSYEKL. The CDR3 loop reads CASSQVEGPGQPQHF. The DNA for the CDR3 is TGCGCCAGCAGCCAAGTAGAGGGGCCGGGTCAGCCCCAGCATTTT.

A note on this clone: The junction shows a germline mismatch at one end, possibly a read error. This rearrangement joins TRBV7-7 to TRBJ2-1; the match to TRBD2 covers 13 bases. This CDR3 comprises 16 residues. Germline V gene data show CDR1 as SSHAT and CDR2 as FNYEAQ (reference sequence). CDR3 nucleotides: TGTGCTAGCAGCCGGACTAGCGGGAGCCCCTACAATGAGCAGTTCTTC. This sequence encodes CASSRTSGSPYNEQFF.

This chain connects TRBV2 to TRBJ2-5, with D uncertain. Germline V lookup: CDR1 SNHLY, CDR2 FYNNEI. Between the trimmed V and J ends, which lost 1 base and 7 bases, there was a span of 13 bases. The CDR3 contains 14 residues. DNA for the CDR3: TGTGCCAGCAGTGAAGGGCCCACGATGGGGACCCAGTACTTC. The encoded protein is CASSEGPTMGTQYF.

A single count supports this clone. The rearrangement joins TRBV28 to TRBJ1-2, with a tentative D call TRBD1 (5 bases). This CDR3 contains 13 residues. V lost 4 bases, J lost 2 bases, and 8 bases lay in between. Per germline, CDR1 MDHEN and CDR2 SYDVKM. The CDR3 is CASSSRANYGYTF. Written as DNA, the CDR3 is TGTGCCAGCAGTTCCAGGGCAAACTATGGCTACACCTTC.

The chain combines TRBV19 with TRBJ2-3, with 10 bases identical to TRBD1. After removal of 3 bases from V and 0 bases from J, the junction contained 3 bases not matched to a gene. The CDR3 is 16 amino acids. Germline V lookup: CDR1 LNHDA, CDR2 SQIVND (reference sequence). The CDR3 DNA sequence: TGTGCCAGTAGTATCAGACAGGGGGCGAGCACAGATACGCAGTATTTT. This gives the protein CASSIRQGASTDTQYF.

The chain is built from TRBV6-5 and TRBJ2-5; D may match TRBD1 or TRBD2 (5 bases each). Germline V lookup: CDR1 MNHEY, CDR2 SVGAGI. The CDR3 covers 12 residues. V was trimmed by 2 bases and J by 7 bases, leaving 8 bases between them. The chain's CDR3 is CASSYGDGTQYF. The CDR3, as DNA: TGTGCCAGCAGTTACGGGGACGGGACCCAGTACTTC.

This rearrangement joins TRBV27 to TRBJ2-3; D unclear. Trimming cost V 4 bases and J 5 bases, with 7 bases left between them. The CDR3 length is 12 residues. The germline V gene encodes CDR1 MNHEY and CDR2 SMNVEV (reference sequence). CDR3 residues: CASSYGLDTQYF. DNA for the CDR3: TGTGCCAGCAGTTACGGCTTAGATACGCAGTATTTT.

The V and J genes are TRBV27 and TRBJ2-3; D may be TRBD2 (6 bases). This CDR3 has 12 residues. Per the germline V gene, CDR1 is MNHEY and CDR2 is SMNVEV (reference sequence). Deletions cut 6 bases from V and 9 bases from J, with 13 bases between. The CDR3 reads CASSYSEGTQYF. The CDR3, as DNA: TGTGCCAGCAGCTACTCGGAGGGGACGCAGTATTTT.

V gene TRBV7-8 combines with J gene TRBJ1-5; D is undetermined. The CDR3 runs 12 residues. The germline V gene has CDR1 SGHVS and CDR2 FQNEAQ. V dropped 2 bases and J dropped 6 bases, with 5 bases sitting between them. The CDR3 DNA reads TGTGCCAGCAGCTTAACTGCTCAGCCCCAGCATTTT. This sequence encodes CASSLTAQPQHF.

DNA of the CDR3: TGTGCCAGCAGTTCAACCTCGCCTAGCGCGGGTGAGCAGTTCTTC. It is translated as CASSSTSPSAGEQFF. The J gene is TRBJ2-1, the V gene TRBV7-9, with D possibly TRBD2 on 6 matching bases. The CDR3 totals 15 residues. Trimming left V 6 bases short and J 9 bases short, with 21 bases between. Germline values: CDR1 SEHNR, CDR2 FQNEAQ (reference sequence).

J is TRBJ2-1 and V is TRBV7-9, with D maybe TRBD2 (5 bases). CDR3 size: 13 residues. V was pared by 4 bases and J by 4 bases, with 8 bases between. Looked up from germline, CDR1 is SEHNR and CDR2 is FQNEAQ (reference sequence). The CDR3 DNA follows: TGTGCCAGCAGCTCGCCGGGGTACAATGAGCAGTTCTTC. Translating it yields CASSSPGYNEQFF.

The gene calls are TRBV7-9 and TRBJ1-4; D possibly corresponds to TRBD1 (6 bases). Trimming took off 1 base at V and 3 bases at J, with 15 bases between the two ends. The CDR3 runs to 17 residues. Germline V gene data show CDR1 as SEHNR and CDR2 as FQNEAQ (reference sequence). Written as DNA, the CDR3 is TGTGCCAGCAGCTTAGATCTCAGGGGTAAAGCTAATGAAAAACTGTTTTTT. This codes for CASSLDLRGKANEKLFF.

This clone was counted a single time. The chain carries TRBV5-8 and TRBJ1-1; tentative D call: TRBD1 (5 bases). Germline values: CDR1 SGHTS, CDR2 YDEGEE. The CDR3 totals 12 residues. With 2 bases removed from V and 5 bases from J, the gap between germline ends came to 7 bases. CDR3 DNA sequence: TGTGCCAGCAGCTTAGGGGTTACTGAAGCTTTCTTT. This translates into CASSLGVTEAFF. Based on the CDR3 plus reference TRBV5-8 and TRBJ1-1, the full variable domain is EAGVTQSPTHLIKTRGQQATLRCSPISGHTSVYWYQQALGLGLQFLLWYDEGEERNRGNFPPRFSGRQFPNYSSELNVNALELEDSALYLCASSLGVTEAFFGQGTRLTVV.

The J gene is TRBJ1-1, the V gene TRBV18; D may be TRBD1 (5 bases). CDR1 is KGHSH and CDR2 is LQKENI in the germline V gene. The CDR3 length is 12 residues. Trimming removed 2 bases at V and 6 bases at J, with 7 bases between. Here the CDR3 DNA reads TGTGCCAGCTCACCAGGGGCGCCTGAAGCTTTCTTT. It translates to CASSPGAPEAFF.

The gene calls are TRBV11-2 and TRBJ1-2, with 8 bases identical to TRBD1. The CDR3 is 17 residues long. With 7 bases clipped from V and 3 bases from J, the junction kept 16 bases outside the gene matches. Germline V gene sequence: CDR1 SGHAT, CDR2 FQNNGV. The CDR3 here is CASISLIGQGRDYGYTF. The DNA of the CDR3 is TGTGCCAGCATCTCTCTAATCGGACAGGGTCGGGACTATGGCTACACCTTC.

The chain is built from TRBV7-9 and TRBJ2-3; TRBD1 matches at 11 bases. This CDR3 spans 15 amino acids. The ends lost 4 bases at V and 3 bases at J; junction bases unmatched: 3. Germline V lookup: CDR1 SEHNR, CDR2 FQNEAQ (reference sequence). The CDR3, as DNA: TGTGCCAGCAGCTCGGACAGGGGGCTGACAGATACGCAGTATTTT. Translated, it gives CASSSDRGLTDTQYF.